The source of this TCR beta chain is a study of blood T cell repertoires in COVID-19. Study details: There were acute and convalescent COVID-19 samples, and they came from the United States, Italy and Spain.

Sequencing used immunoSEQ multiplex PCR; TCRdb keeps in-frame clones, though not all of them. The sample consists of approximately 500,000 clones, roughly 90% of them appearing once. Germline V gene data show CDR1 as GTSNPN and CDR2 as SVGIG (reference sequence). CDR3 length: 14 residues. The V and J ends lost 6 bases and 8 bases, in that order; junction bases with no gene match: 10. The age range of participants was about 18 to 100 years, with residence in roughly 25 US areas. Researchers sorted participants into cohorts using their self-reported clinical history. This clonotype originated in a woman in her thirties or forties who had recovered from COVID-19. Sequencing used PBMCs or T cells enriched from blood (not recorded which). This chain links TRBV30 with TRBJ2-1, with TRBD2 identical over 10 bases. CDR3 residues: CACQPSGSLYEQFF. The CDR3 region has the DNA TGTGCCTGCCAACCTAGCGGGAGTTTGTATGAGCAGTTCTTC.